This T cell receptor beta chain came from a study of response to subunit inactivated influenza vaccine. Findings and limits, study-wide: Authors suggested that a seasonal influenza vaccination recruits few new T cells each time.

Germline V CDR1 and CDR2: SNHLY, FYNNEI. The CDR3 extends over 12 amino acids. Trimming stripped 7 bases from V and 1 base from J, with 7 bases between. Comment on this clonotype: No antigen is known for it.

TCRdb called the RT-PCR reads again in MiXCR, with one record for every CDR3 protein. This sample has around 750,000 distinct CDR3 sequences; about 20% occur once, and the top ten carry roughly 10%. The chain combines TRBV2 with TRBJ1-2; D is uncertain. The sample here was PBMCs from blood, taken 5 to 6 days after vaccination. The sequence was obtained from a man aged 50-60 years who received an inactivated influenza vaccine. The CDR3 sequence is CASKAVNYGYTF. CDR3 DNA sequence: TGTGCCAGCAAGGCCGTTAACTATGGCTACACCTTC.